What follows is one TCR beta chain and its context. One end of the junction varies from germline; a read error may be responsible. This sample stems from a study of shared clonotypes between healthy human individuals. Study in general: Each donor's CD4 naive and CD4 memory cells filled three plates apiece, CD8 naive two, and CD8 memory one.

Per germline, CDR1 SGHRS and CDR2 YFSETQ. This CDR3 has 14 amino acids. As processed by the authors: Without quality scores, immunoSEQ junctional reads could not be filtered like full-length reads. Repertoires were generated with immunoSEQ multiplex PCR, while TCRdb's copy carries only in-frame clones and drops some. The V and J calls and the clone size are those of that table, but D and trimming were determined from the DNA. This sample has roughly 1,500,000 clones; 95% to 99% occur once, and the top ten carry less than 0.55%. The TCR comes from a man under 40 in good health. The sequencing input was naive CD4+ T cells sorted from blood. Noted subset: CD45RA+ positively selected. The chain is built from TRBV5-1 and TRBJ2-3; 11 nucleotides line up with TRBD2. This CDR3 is CATSLAGGPDTQYF. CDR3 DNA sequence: TGCGCCACCAGCCTAGCGGGAGGCCCAGATACGCAGTATTTT.